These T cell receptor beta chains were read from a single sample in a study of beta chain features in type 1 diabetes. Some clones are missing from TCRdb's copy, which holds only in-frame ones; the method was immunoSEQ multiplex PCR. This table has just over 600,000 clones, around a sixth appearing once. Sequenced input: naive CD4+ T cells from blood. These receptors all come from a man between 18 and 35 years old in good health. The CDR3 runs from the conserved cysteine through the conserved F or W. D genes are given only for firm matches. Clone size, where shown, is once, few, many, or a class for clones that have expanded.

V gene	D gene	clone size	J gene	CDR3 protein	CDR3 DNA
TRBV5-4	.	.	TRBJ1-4	CASSPLTDATNEKLFF	TGTGCCAGCAGCCCATTGACGGACGCAACTAATGAAAAACTGTTTTTT
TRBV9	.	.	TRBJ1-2	CASSLGPGPRGYTF	TGTGCCAGCAGCTTGGGGCCGGGGCCCCGAGGCTACACCTTC
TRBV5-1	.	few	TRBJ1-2	CASSLESGRYGYTF	TGCGCCAGCAGCTTGGAGTCGGGCCGCTATGGCTACACCTTC
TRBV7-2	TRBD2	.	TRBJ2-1	CASSSLAGTYNEQFF	TGTGCCAGCAGCTCCCTAGCGGGGACCTACAATGAGCAGTTCTTC
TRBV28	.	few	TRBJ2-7	CASCTLHYEQYF	TGTGCCAGTTGTACACTACACTACGAGCAGTACTTC
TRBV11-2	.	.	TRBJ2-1	CASSLAPTIEQFF	TGTGCCAGCAGCTTAGCTCCTACAATTGAGCAGTTCTTC
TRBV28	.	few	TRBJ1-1	CASSPKLGDTEAFF	TGTGCCAGCAGTCCCAAGTTGGGGGACACTGAAGCTTTCTTT
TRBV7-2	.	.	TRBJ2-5	CASSLEGGIQETQYF	TGTGCCAGCAGCTTAGAGGGGGGGATTCAAGAGACCCAGTACTTC
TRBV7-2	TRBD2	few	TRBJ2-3	CASSPPGLDVDTQYF	TGTGCCAGCAGCCCACCGGGACTAGATGTGGATACGCAGTATTTT
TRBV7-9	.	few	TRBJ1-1	CASSGAGGDTEAFF	TGTGCCAGCAGCGGGGCCGGGGGAGACACTGAAGCTTTCTTT
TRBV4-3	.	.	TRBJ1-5	CASSQDLRGSNQPQHF	TGCGCCAGCAGCCAAGATCTAAGAGGGAGCAATCAGCCCCAGCATTTT
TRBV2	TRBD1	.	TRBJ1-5	CASSSTGPGSNQPQHF	TGTGCCAGCAGCTCGACAGGGCCGGGGAGCAATCAGCCCCAGCATTTT
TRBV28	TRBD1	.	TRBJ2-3	CASRRQGADTQYF	TGTGCCAGCAGGCGACAGGGGGCAGATACGCAGTATTTT
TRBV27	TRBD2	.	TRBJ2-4	CASSSSGVAKNIQYF	TGTGCCAGCAGTTCAAGCGGGGTAGCCAAAAACATTCAGTACTTC
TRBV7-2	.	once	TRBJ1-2	CASSLAWQVPDGYTF	TGTGCCAGCAGCTTAGCTTGGCAGGTCCCGGATGGCTACACCTTC
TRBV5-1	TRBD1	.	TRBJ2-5	CASSRTTGDKETQYF	TGCGCCAGCAGCCGGACGACAGGGGATAAAGAGACCCAGTACTTC
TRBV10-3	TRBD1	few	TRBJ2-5	CAIRDRDQETQYF	TGTGCCATCAGGGACAGGGACCAAGAGACCCAGTACTTC
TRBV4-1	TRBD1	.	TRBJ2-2	CASSRGQGITGELFF	TGCGCCAGCAGCCGCGGACAGGGAATCACCGGGGAGCTGTTTTTT
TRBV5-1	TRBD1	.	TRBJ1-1	CASSPGTGPSGEAFF	TGCGCCAGCAGTCCCGGGACAGGGCCCTCAGGTGAAGCTTTCTTT
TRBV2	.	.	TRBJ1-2	CASSSRPAYGYTF	TGTGCCAGCAGCTCACGGCCGGCTTATGGCTACACCTTC
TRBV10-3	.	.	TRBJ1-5	CAISESGSGLLRRGLNQPQHF	TGTGCCATCAGTGAGTCGGGATCGGGCCTTTTGAGGAGGGGACTTAATCAGCCCCAGCATTTT
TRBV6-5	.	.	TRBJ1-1	CASTYRGNTEAFF	TGTGCCAGCACCTATCGGGGGAACACTGAAGCTTTCTTT
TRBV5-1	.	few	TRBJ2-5	CASSSRGAQETQYF	TGCGCCAGCAGCTCTAGGGGGGCCCAAGAGACCCAGTACTTC
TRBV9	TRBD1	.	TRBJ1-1	CASSVGPPGQGAPMNTEAFF	TGTGCCAGCAGCGTAGGCCCCCCGGGACAGGGGGCCCCTATGAACACTGAAGCTTTCTTT
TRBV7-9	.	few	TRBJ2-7	CASSLQDGKTYEQYF	TGTGCCAGCAGCTTACAGGACGGGAAAACCTACGAGCAGTACTTC
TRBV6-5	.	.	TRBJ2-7	CATHLGGTSSYEQYF	TGTGCCACCCACCTAGGGGGAACAAGCTCCTACGAGCAGTACTTC
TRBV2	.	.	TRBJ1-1	CARSQGMNTEAFF	TGTGCCAGGTCACAGGGAATGAACACTGAAGCTTTCTTT
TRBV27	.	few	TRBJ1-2	CASSLGGLRYTF	TGTGCCAGCAGCCTGGGGGGGCTGCGCTACACCTTC
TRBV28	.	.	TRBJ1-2	CASSFSIYGYTF	TGTGCCAGCAGTTTCAGTATCTATGGCTACACCTTC
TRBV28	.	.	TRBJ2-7	CASGPYRDYEQYF	TGTGCCAGCGGCCCGTACAGGGACTACGAGCAGTACTTC
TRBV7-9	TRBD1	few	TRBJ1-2	CASSLLRGQENYGYTF	TGTGCCAGCAGCTTACTCCGGGGACAGGAAAACTATGGCTACACCTTC
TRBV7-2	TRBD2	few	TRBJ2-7	CASSLRLAGDRVRQYF	TGTGCCAGCAGCCTCCGACTAGCGGGGGACCGGGTGAGGCAGTACTTC
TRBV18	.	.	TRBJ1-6	CASSNYNSPLHF	TGTGCCAGCTCAAATTATAATTCACCCCTCCACTTT
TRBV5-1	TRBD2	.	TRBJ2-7	CASSLAGGDYEQYF	TGCGCCAGCAGCTTGGCTGGGGGGGACTACGAGCAGTACTTC
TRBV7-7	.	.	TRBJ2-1	CASSSSAVGEQFF	TGTGCTAGCAGCTCTTCGGCTGTTGGTGAGCAGTTCTTC
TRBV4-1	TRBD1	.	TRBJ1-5	CASSPQGQGDNQPQHF	TGCGCCAGCAGCCCCCAAGGACAGGGTGACAATCAGCCCCAGCATTTT
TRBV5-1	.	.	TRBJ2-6	CASRGIGQSGANVLTF	TGCGCCAGCAGGGGCATCGGGCAGTCTGGGGCCAACGTCCTGACTTTC
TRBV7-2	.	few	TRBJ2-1	CASSLGRLNEQFF	TGTGCCAGCAGCTTGGGCCGGCTCAATGAGCAGTTCTTC
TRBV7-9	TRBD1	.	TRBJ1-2	CASSHSGVTGDPGYTF	TGTGCCAGCAGCCACTCAGGTGTGACAGGGGACCCTGGCTACACCTTC
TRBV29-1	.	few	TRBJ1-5	CSVAQGVGNNQPQHF	TGCAGCGTTGCCCAGGGAGTTGGGAACAATCAGCCCCAGCATTTT
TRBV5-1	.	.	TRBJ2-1	CASSPGGRSHNEQFF	TGCGCCAGCAGCCCCGGGGGGCGCAGCCACAATGAGCAGTTCTTC
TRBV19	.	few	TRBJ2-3	CASELQGRSTDTQYF	TGTGCCAGTGAACTTCAAGGCCGTAGCACAGATACGCAGTATTTT
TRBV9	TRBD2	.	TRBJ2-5	CASSQGGLVETQYF	TGTGCCAGCAGCCAAGGGGGACTAGTAGAGACCCAGTACTTC
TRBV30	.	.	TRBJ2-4	CAWSGLLAKSIQYF	TGTGCCTGGAGCGGGTTACTAGCCAAAAGCATTCAGTACTTC
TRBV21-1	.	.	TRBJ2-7	CASSKWQGPYEQYF	TGTGCCAGCAGCAAATGGCAGGGACCCTACGAGCAGTACTTC
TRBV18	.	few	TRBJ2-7	CASSPRSNEQYF	TGTGCCAGCTCACCACGTAGCAACGAGCAGTACTTC
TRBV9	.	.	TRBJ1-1	CASSVDRGTNTEAFF	TGTGCCAGCAGCGTAGATCGAGGGACGAACACTGAAGCTTTCTTT
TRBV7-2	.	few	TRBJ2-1	CASSLGIEQFF	TGTGCCAGCAGCTTGGGGATAGAGCAGTTCTTC
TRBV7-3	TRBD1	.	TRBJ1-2	CASSPDRASYGYTF	TGTGCCAGCAGCCCCGACAGGGCGAGTTATGGCTACACCTTC
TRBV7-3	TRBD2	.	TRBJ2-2	CASSLRSGANTGELFF	TGTGCCAGCAGCCTTCGGAGCGGGGCGAACACCGGGGAGCTGTTTTTT
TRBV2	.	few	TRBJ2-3	CASRPDYTSTDTQYF	TGTGCCAGCAGACCGGACTACACTAGCACAGATACGCAGTATTTT
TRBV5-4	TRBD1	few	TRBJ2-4	CASSPGQGQNIQYF	TGTGCCAGCAGCCCAGGACAGGGTCAAAACATTCAGTACTTC
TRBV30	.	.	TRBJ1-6	CAWSVSGAANSPLHF	TGTGCCTGGAGTGTATCTGGGGCAGCGAATTCACCCCTCCACTTT
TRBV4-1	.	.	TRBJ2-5	CASSLRNSVGKETQYF	TGCGCCAGCAGCTTACGGAATAGTGTTGGAAAGGAGACCCAGTACTTC